The T cell receptor (beta chain) under discussion was sequenced for a study of T cells in Graves' hyperthyroidism and ophthalmopathy. V dropped 5 bases and J dropped 3 bases, with 12 bases sitting between them. Looked up from germline, CDR1 is SGHTA and CDR2 is FQGTGA. The CDR3 contains 14 residues. Amplification of TCR beta CDR3 regions used RNA as the template. Carried out on the TCR CDR3, a first-round RT-PCR used the HTBI primer set. MiXCR, run by TCRdb on the multiplex PCR reads, gives a single entry per CDR3 protein. In the table there are 700,000 or so distinct CDR3 sequences, about 17% of which are singletons. In this sample, this clonotype turned up many times.

The TCR was taken from a young man with Graves' hyperthyroidism. This chain connects TRBV7-3 to TRBJ2-3; D perhaps matches TRBD2 (5 bases). The sample comprised blood. Here the CDR3 reads CASSVNAGTDTQYF. The CDR3 bases are TGTGCCAGCAGCGTAAATGCGGGTACAGATACGCAGTATTTT.